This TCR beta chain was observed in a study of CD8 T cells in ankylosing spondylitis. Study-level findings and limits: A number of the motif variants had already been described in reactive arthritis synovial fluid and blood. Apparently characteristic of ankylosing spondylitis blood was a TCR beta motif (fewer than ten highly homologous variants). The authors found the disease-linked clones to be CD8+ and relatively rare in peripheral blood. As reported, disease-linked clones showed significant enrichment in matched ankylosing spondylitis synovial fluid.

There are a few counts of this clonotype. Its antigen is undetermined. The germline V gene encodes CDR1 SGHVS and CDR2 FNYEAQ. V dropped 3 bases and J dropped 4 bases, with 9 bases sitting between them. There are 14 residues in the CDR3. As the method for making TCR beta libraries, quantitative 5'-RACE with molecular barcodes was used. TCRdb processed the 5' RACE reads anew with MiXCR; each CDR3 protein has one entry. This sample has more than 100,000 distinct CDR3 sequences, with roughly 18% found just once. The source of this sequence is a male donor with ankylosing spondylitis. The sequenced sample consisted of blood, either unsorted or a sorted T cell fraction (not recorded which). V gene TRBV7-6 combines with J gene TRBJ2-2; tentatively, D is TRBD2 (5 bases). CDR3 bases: TGTGCCAGCAGCTTGGGCCGGGGCACCGGGGAGCTGTTTTTT. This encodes CASSLGRGTGELFF.